A single sample gave rise to the 32 T cell receptor beta chains below, sequenced in a study of T-cell reconstitution after alpha-beta-depleted transplantation in children. Using unique molecular identifiers, the investigators prepared the TCRbeta library. A single record per CDR3 protein comes from TCRdb applying MiXCR to the PCR reads. The sample carries approximately 130,000 distinct CDR3 sequences, 8.5% to 10% recorded once. Here the sequenced sample was PBMCs, mostly from graft donor cells, taken 180 days after TCRalphabeta/CD19-depleted stem cell transplant. The origin of the receptors is a girl under two years old who had a stem cell transplant for combined immunodeficiency, so the T cells may come from the graft donor.

In DNA form, the CDR3 reads TGCAGTGCAAATAGCGGGGGGGCCAGCACAGATACGCAGTATTTT. It yields the protein CSANSGGASTDTQYF. The J gene is TRBJ2-3, the V gene TRBV20-1, with 11 bases matching TRBD2. With 6 bases clipped from V and 0 bases from J, the junction kept 5 bases outside the gene matches. This CDR3 is 15 amino acids long. Looked up from germline, CDR1 is DFQATT and CDR2 is SNEGSKA (reference sequence).

This clonotype was observed a handful of times. The chain couples TRBV12-3 or TRBV12-4 to TRBJ1-2; the match to TRBD1 covers 8 bases. This CDR3 contains 16 residues. The V gene end was trimmed by 7 bases and the J gene end by 4 bases; junction bases not matched to a gene: 14. The CDR3 DNA reads as TGTGCCAGCATCTCCCTGCGGGACAGGAGGGCCTATGGCTACACCTTC. Residues: CASISLRDRRAYGYTF.

This clonotype was counted between two and nine times. V gene TRBV7-8 combines with J gene TRBJ2-2; D unresolved. Germline CDR1 SGHVS, CDR2 FQNEAQ. V was shortened by 5 bases and J by 4 bases, with 14 bases between the two germline ends. The CDR3 spans 15 residues. The CDR3 sequence: CASSPYLGFTGELFF. The CDR3 coding sequence is TGTGCCAGCAGCCCATACTTGGGCTTCACCGGGGAGCTGTTTTTT.

The gene calls are TRBV10-3 and TRBJ2-1, with D possibly being TRBD1 or TRBD2 (5 bases each). V shed 4 bases and J shed 0 bases, with 13 bases lying between them. This CDR3 is 16 amino acids long. Per the germline V gene, CDR1 is ENHRY and CDR2 is SYGVKD. The CDR3 region has the DNA TGTGCCATCAGTGCCGGGACGGCAAGCTCCTACAATGAGCAGTTCTTC. As protein: CAISAGTASSYNEQFF.

The V call is TRBV9, the J call TRBJ1-5, with no clear D. The CDR3 runs 15 residues. Germline assignment: CDR1 SGDLS and CDR2 YYNGEE. V lost 0 bases and J 2 bases, leaving 9 bases between the germline ends. The DNA of the CDR3 is TGTGCCAGCAGCGTAGGAGCAGGAGGCAATCAGCCCCAGCATTTT. Residues: CASSVGAGGNQPQHF. The full variable domain, completed using reference TRBV9 and TRBJ1-5, is DSGVTQTPKHLITATGQRVTLRCSPRSGDLSVYWYQQSLDQGLQFLIQYYNGEERAKGNILERFSAQQFPDLHSELNLSSLELGDSALYFCASSVGAGGNQPQHFGDGTRLSIL.

The chain joins TRBV11-2 to TRBJ1-2, with D perhaps matching TRBD1 (6 bases). This CDR3 comprises 17 residues. In germline, CDR1 is SGHAT, CDR2 FQNNGV. V lost 2 bases and J 1 base, leaving 17 bases between the germline ends. CDR3 in amino acids: CASSLTGEQGRNYGYTF. The CDR3 DNA reads TGTGCCAGCAGCTTAACCGGTGAACAGGGCCGTAACTATGGCTACACCTTC.

V is TRBV20-1 and J is TRBJ2-3; no definite D call. CDR3 size: 15 residues. The germline V gene has CDR1 DFQATT and CDR2 SNEGSKA (reference sequence). Trimming removed 0 bases at V and 2 bases at J, with 12 bases between. This CDR3 is CSARDPVTATDTQYF. In DNA form, the CDR3 reads TGCAGTGCTAGAGATCCCGTCACCGCCACAGATACGCAGTATTTT.

This clonotype has a handful of counts. This sequence joins TRBV6-5 and TRBJ1-3, with D possibly matching TRBD1 (6 bases). V was shortened by 5 bases and J by 2 bases, with 13 bases between the two germline ends. Germline V CDR1 and CDR2: MNHEY, SVGAGI. The CDR3 is 15 residues long. The CDR3 bases are TGTGCCAGCAGTCCGGACAGATCGGCTGGAAACACCATATATTTT. As protein: CASSPDRSAGNTIYF.

The V call is TRBV4-3, the J call TRBJ1-1; D gene uncertain. Between the trimmed V and J ends, which lost 0 bases and 0 bases, there was a span of 5 bases. The CDR3 runs to 14 residues. Germline CDR1 is LGHNA and CDR2 is YSLEER. CDR3 coding DNA: TGCGCCAGCAGCCAAGAAACAGTGAACACTGAAGCTTTCTTT. It translates to CASSQETVNTEAFF.

This clonotype was recorded a few times. This chain connects TRBV18 to TRBJ2-2, with TRBD1 as a possible D gene (6 bases). The CDR3 is 14 residues long. V lost 6 bases and J lost 1, with 9 bases in between. Germline V CDR1 and CDR2: KGHSH, LQKENI. In DNA form, the CDR3 reads TGTGCCAGCTCCGGGACACTGAACACCGGGGAGCTGTTTTTT. It yields the protein CASSGTLNTGELFF.

The sample holds a few counts of this clonotype. This chain uses TRBV20-1 with TRBJ2-3; no clear D gene. Germline CDR1 DFQATT, CDR2 SNEGSKA (reference sequence). This CDR3 region has 14 residues. The V and J ends lost 0 bases and 3 bases respectively, with 10 bases between them. The CDR3 DNA is TGCAGTGCTAGAGATGGTGGACCAACAGATACGCAGTATTTT. It encodes CSARDGGPTDTQYF.

This clonotype was recorded a few times. The chain carries TRBV6-2 or TRBV6-3 and TRBJ1-2; D gene uncertain. The CDR3 sequence is 15 residues long. The V end lost 5 bases, the J end lost 2 bases, and 15 bases lay between the germline ends. CDR1 and CDR2 (germline): MNHEY, SVGEGT. The CDR3 DNA reads as TGTGCCAGCAGTCAAGCCCACTTTCAAAACTATGGCTACACCTTC. This codes for CASSQAHFQNYGYTF.

This clonotype has more than one count but fewer than ten. The gene calls are TRBV20-1 and TRBJ2-7; 14 nucleotides line up with TRBD2. V was pared by 0 bases and J by 3 bases, with 1 base of the junction left unmatched. The CDR3 is made up of 15 amino acids. Germline-derived CDR1 and CDR2 are DFQATT and SNEGSKA (reference sequence). In DNA form, the CDR3 reads TGCAGTGCTAGAGATGGGACTAGCGGGAGCTACGAGCAGTACTTC. Residues: CSARDGTSGSYEQYF.

This clonotype was seen at least ten times. The V and J genes are TRBV29-1 and TRBJ2-3; D unresolved. The germline V gene has CDR1 SQVTM and CDR2 ANQGSEA. Trimming took off 2 bases at V and 2 bases at J, with 11 bases between the two ends. The CDR3 is 14 residues long. The DNA for the CDR3 is TGCAGCGTTGAAAGTCAATCTCCCACAGATACGCAGTATTTT. Amino acid sequence: CSVESQSPTDTQYF.

This clonotype was seen a handful of times. This chain joins TRBV27 and TRBJ2-7; 7 bases align to TRBD1. Germline loops: CDR1 MNHEY, CDR2 SMNVEV (reference sequence). The CDR3 runs 13 residues. V lost 3 bases to trimming and J lost 3 bases; unmatched junction nucleotides: 2. CDR3 sequence reads: CASSFGTDYEQYF. Written as DNA, the CDR3 is TGTGCCAGCAGTTTCGGGACAGACTACGAGCAGTACTTC.

This chain uses TRBV7-2 with TRBJ2-5, with a weak D call TRBD1 (5 bases). The CDR3 consists of 15 residues. Germline V gene data show CDR1 as SGHTA and CDR2 as FQGNSA. The ends were cut back, 4 bases at V and 3 bases at J, with 15 bases in the middle. CDR3 nucleotide sequence: TGTGCCAGCAGCTACCTAGGGGCAAGGGAAGAGACCCAGTACTTC. It codes for CASSYLGAREETQYF.

Of note for this clonotype: This may be a read error, as it is one base from a much larger clone. The chain combines TRBV29-1 with TRBJ2-1; D possibly corresponds to TRBD2 (5 bases). Trimming left V 4 bases short and J 8 bases short, with 18 bases between. Germline V gene data show CDR1 as SQVTM and CDR2 as ANQGSEA. CDR3 length: 14 amino acids. Here the CDR3 reads CSVGVRALFYEQFF. DNA of the CDR3: TGCAGCGTTGGAGTGAGGGCCTTGTTCTATGAGCAGTTCTTC.

This clonotype was found a few times. J is TRBJ2-1 and V is TRBV20-1; 13 bases line up with TRBD2. V was pared by 4 bases and J by 4 bases, with 4 bases of the junction left unmatched. CDR3 length equals 15 residues. Germline V lookup: CDR1 DFQATT, CDR2 SNEGSKA (reference sequence). The CDR3 DNA sequence: TGCAGTGCTATAACACTAGCGGGAGGGTACAATGAGCAGTTCTTC. It is translated as CSAITLAGGYNEQFF.

The gene calls are TRBV5-8 and TRBJ2-5; 8 bases are shared with TRBD2. The CDR3 runs to 17 residues. Trimming at V came to 4 bases and at J to 0 bases, leaving 11 bases not matched to a gene. Germline CDR1 and CDR2: SGHTS and YDEGEE. The CDR3 bases are TGTGCCAGCAGCGACCCCGTCGGGACTAGTTACCAAGAGACCCAGTACTTC. It specifies CASSDPVGTSYQETQYF.

This clonotype was detected only a few times. V and J are TRBV5-5 and TRBJ2-6, with D hard to call. The germline CDR1 and CDR2 sequences are SGHKS and YYEKEE (reference sequence). The V end lost 4 bases, the J end lost 2 bases, and 7 bases lay between the germline ends. This CDR3 has 14 amino acids. The CDR3 coding sequence is TGTGCCAGCAGCGTAACAGCTGGGGCCAACGTCCTGACTTTC. It encodes CASSVTAGANVLTF.

The gene calls are TRBV5-4 and TRBJ2-1, with 7 bases aligning to TRBD1. The CDR3 extends over 13 amino acids. CDR1 and CDR2 from the germline V gene are SGHNT and YYREEE (reference sequence). V lost 0 bases and J lost 6; bases outside the gene matches: 0. Here the CDR3 reads CASSLDRGNEQFF. CDR3 DNA: TGTGCCAGCAGCTTGGACAGGGGCAATGAGCAGTTCTTC.

This chain connects TRBV5-1 to TRBJ1-4; the match to TRBD1 covers 7 bases. V dropped 4 bases and J dropped 0; count of bases not matched to a gene: 6. This CDR3 is built from 16 residues. Germline V lookup: CDR1 SGHRS, CDR2 YFSETQ. CDR3 coding DNA: TGCGCCAGCAGCCGCGGGACAGCCACAACTAATGAAAAACTGTTTTTT. It encodes CASSRGTATTNEKLFF.

This clonotype has just a few counts. CDR3 DNA: TGCAGCGTTGGAGGTGGGGGAGAGGGCTATGGCTACACCTTC. It specifies CSVGGGGEGYGYTF. The V call is TRBV29-1, the J call TRBJ1-2; tentatively, D is TRBD1 (5 bases). Trimming left V 4 bases short and J 4 bases short, with 16 bases between. Germline V gene lookup returns CDR1 SQVTM and CDR2 ANQGSEA. The CDR3 spans 14 residues.

The rearrangement uses TRBV20-1 and TRBJ1-1; D ambiguous. Germline assignment: CDR1 DFQATT and CDR2 SNEGSKA (reference sequence). The CDR3 is made up of 15 amino acids. With 0 bases removed from V and 5 bases from J, the gap between germline ends came to 16 bases. The CDR3 bases are TGCAGTGCTAGAGATGGACGGAGTGTCTGGACTGAAGCTTTCTTT. Encoded protein: CSARDGRSVWTEAFF.

The chain joins TRBV5-1 to TRBJ1-2, with TRBD1 matching 7 bases. With V trimmed by 4 bases and J by 2 bases, 8 bases remained unmatched. This CDR3 spans 15 amino acids. The germline gives CDR1 SGHRS, CDR2 YFSETQ. The CDR3 DNA reads TGCGCCAGCAGCCCGTCGACAGGGCCGAACTATGGCTACACCTTC. Translation gives CASSPSTGPNYGYTF.

This clonotype was picked up a small number of times. The chain combines TRBV12-3 or TRBV12-4 with TRBJ2-5; 12 bases agree with TRBD2. The CDR3 consists of 14 residues. The V and J ends lost 3 bases and 8 bases, in that order; junction bases with no gene match: 4. In DNA form, the CDR3 reads TGTGCCAGCAGTTTGTCGACTAGCGGGAGTACCCAGTACTTC. Its protein product is CASSLSTSGSTQYF.

This clonotype was picked up many times. The chain combines TRBV9 with TRBJ2-5, with D perhaps matching TRBD1 (5 bases). The germline V gene encodes CDR1 SGDLS and CDR2 YYNGEE. The CDR3 totals 14 residues. Trimming took 0 bases from V and 4 from J, leaving 10 bases between them. DNA for the CDR3: TGTGCCAGCAGCGTAGCGGCAGGGTTAGAGACCCAGTACTTC. As protein: CASSVAAGLETQYF.

The chain has TRBV12-3 or TRBV12-4 and TRBJ2-1; tentative D call: TRBD2 (6 bases). The CDR3 length is 14 residues. Trimming shortened V by 5 bases and J by 5 bases, and 13 bases separated the two germline ends. CDR3 amino acids: CASSRPGLDNEQFF. CDR3 nucleotides: TGTGCCAGCAGTCGACCGGGACTTGACAATGAGCAGTTCTTC.

The rearrangement joins TRBV5-8 to TRBJ2-1; TRBD1 agrees at 11 bases. Germline V gene data show CDR1 as SGHTS and CDR2 as YDEGEE. J gave up 2 bases and V 0 bases, and 4 bases lay outside the gene matches. This CDR3 has 17 amino acids. This chain's CDR3 is CASSLAPGQGAYNEQFF. The DNA of the CDR3 is TGTGCCAGCAGCTTGGCCCCGGGACAGGGGGCCTACAATGAGCAGTTCTTC.

The rearrangement uses TRBV2 and TRBJ2-2; tentatively, D is TRBD1 (6 bases). Germline V gene sequence: CDR1 SNHLY, CDR2 FYNNEI. The CDR3 is 13 amino acids. V lost 9 bases and J lost 0, with 8 bases in between. CDR3 sequence (DNA): TGTGCCAGGGGACACGCGAACACCGGGGAGCTGTTTTTT. Its translation: CARGHANTGELFF.

Only a few counts were recorded for this clonotype. This chain uses TRBV6-1 with TRBJ1-6; possible D gene TRBD1, 5 bases. Germline CDR1 MNHNS, CDR2 SASEGT. Between the trimmed V and J ends, which lost 5 bases and 10 bases, there was a span of 15 bases. The CDR3 totals 14 residues. CDR3 DNA sequence: TGTGCCAGCAGTCGCTCACAGGTCGGATCACCCCTCCACTTT. Its protein product is CASSRSQVGSPLHF.

This chain uses TRBV12-3 or TRBV12-4 with TRBJ2-2; D not certain. This CDR3 has 13 residues. Trimming took off 7 bases at V and 6 bases at J, with 12 bases between the two ends. The CDR3 loop is CASNQARAGELFF. The CDR3 DNA reads as TGTGCCAGCAATCAGGCGCGAGCCGGGGAGCTGTTTTTT.